A single sample gave rise to the 3 T cell receptor beta chains below, sequenced in a study of control samples from healthy donors and cancer patients (dated by TCRdb to the early 2020s). Receptor amplification or capture employed the immunoSEQ multiplex PCR assay. TCRdb stores this immuneACCESS table with in-frame sequences only. Part of the clones is absent; in the studies checked, under half of the shortfall reflects unresolved V genes, and no reason is known for the rest. In all, the sample holds about 61,000 clones, and around 90% of those were seen once. In total, the top ten clones hold around 5.9% of the sample. The sequenced sample consisted of PBMCs. These receptors all stem from a man in his sixties with colorectal cancer.

This chain connects TRBV15 to TRBJ2-3; D is ambiguous. The CDR3 runs 20 residues. V lost 0 bases to trimming and J lost 0 bases, with 22 bases between them. CDR1 LNHNV and CDR2 YYDKDF come from the germline V gene (reference sequence). The CDR3 protein is CATSREGAVGPRTSTDTQYF. CDR3 nucleotide sequence: TGTGCCACCAGCAGAGAAGGTGCAGTCGGCCCCCGAACCAGCACAGATACGCAGTATTTT.

This chain uses TRBV4-3 with TRBJ1-4; a possible D gene is TRBD1 (5 bases). The V and J ends lost 1 base and 3 bases respectively, with 15 bases between them. This CDR3 has 17 residues. Germline CDR1 LGHNA, CDR2 YSLEER. The CDR3 spells CASSQGYGAGANEKLFF. CDR3 in DNA: TGCGCCAGCAGCCAAGGTTATGGGGCCGGGGCTAATGAAAAACTGTTTTTT.

The chain combines TRBV6-6 with TRBJ1-2, with TRBD1 matching over 7 bases. V trimming: 4 bases; J trimming: 9 bases; junction bases outside the gene matches: 5. The CDR3 is 12 amino acids. CDR1 MNHNY and CDR2 SVGAGI come from the germline V gene (reference sequence). This CDR3 is CASSWRQGSYTF. CDR3 nucleotide sequence: TGTGCCAGCAGTTGGAGACAGGGTAGCTACACCTTC.